This paragraph covers one T cell receptor beta chain sequence. These data are taken from a study of cytomegalovirus exposure and HLA in healthy donors. PCR involved 60 Vbeta and 13 Jbeta primers. TCRdb's table, derived via immunoSEQ multiplex PCR, lists solely in-frame clones and lacks some. The sample has over 110,000 clones, 73% seen once; the top ten hold 1% to 1.5%. Germline V gene sequence: CDR1 LGHNA, CDR2 YSLEER. CDR3 length: 15 residues. The ends were cut back, 4 bases at V and 1 base at J, with 10 bases in the middle. The receptor comes from a woman in her 40s in good health and CMV-seronegative. The sample taken for sequencing was PBMCs. V is TRBV4-3 and J is TRBJ1-4; D unclear. This CDR3 is CASSLLSGTNEKLFF. DNA for the CDR3: TGCGCCAGCAGCCTATTAAGCGGAACTAATGAAAAACTGTTTTTT.